The TCR beta chain described here comes from a study of T cell changes during pregnancy in multiple sclerosis. Generated by immunoSEQ multiplex PCR, the TCRdb table keeps only in-frame clones and is missing some. This sample has fewer than 60,000 clones, with 75% to 95% found just once. CDR3 length equals 13 residues. Germline V gene sequence: CDR1 SQVTM, CDR2 ANQGSEA. The germline V and J ends were trimmed by 4 bases and 1 base, with 10 bases remaining between them. The clonotype originates from a female donor in good health, enrolled as a control in a pregnancy study. The chain combines TRBV29-1 with TRBJ1-2; a possible D gene is TRBD1 (6 bases). This material consisted of peripheral blood, taken after pregnancy. CDR3 amino acids: CSVGTERNYGYTF. The CDR3 coding sequence is TGCAGCGTTGGGACAGAACGTAACTATGGCTACACCTTC.